This T cell receptor beta chain comes out of a study of T cell responses to AZD1222 COVID-19 vaccine. Whole-study context: Second-dose schedules of about 4 or about 12 weeks were combined.

Germline assignment: CDR1 SGHRS and CDR2 YFSETQ. The CDR3 loop spans 14 amino acids. Between the trimmed V and J ends, which lost 5 bases and 0 bases, there was a span of 11 bases. The table came from immunoSEQ multiplex PCR; TCRdb's copy has only in-frame clones and leaves some out. The table lists around 150,000 clones, 94% of them singletons. The study's findings and limits: In a largely white British group with more females than males, clonal diversity was possibly underestimated. Nearly half of spike-specific TCRs reportedly target variant regions that are unmutated in the B.1.351 and B.1.1.7 variants.

This clone was recorded once. What it binds is unknown. The gene calls are TRBV5-1 and TRBJ1-2, with unresolved D. Sequenced material: peripheral blood, taken on day 0 of AZD1222 vaccination. The sequence was collected from an adult in good health. This chain's CDR3 is CASSSARANYGYTF. The CDR3 DNA reads TGCGCCAGCAGTAGCGCGAGAGCTAACTATGGCTACACCTTC.